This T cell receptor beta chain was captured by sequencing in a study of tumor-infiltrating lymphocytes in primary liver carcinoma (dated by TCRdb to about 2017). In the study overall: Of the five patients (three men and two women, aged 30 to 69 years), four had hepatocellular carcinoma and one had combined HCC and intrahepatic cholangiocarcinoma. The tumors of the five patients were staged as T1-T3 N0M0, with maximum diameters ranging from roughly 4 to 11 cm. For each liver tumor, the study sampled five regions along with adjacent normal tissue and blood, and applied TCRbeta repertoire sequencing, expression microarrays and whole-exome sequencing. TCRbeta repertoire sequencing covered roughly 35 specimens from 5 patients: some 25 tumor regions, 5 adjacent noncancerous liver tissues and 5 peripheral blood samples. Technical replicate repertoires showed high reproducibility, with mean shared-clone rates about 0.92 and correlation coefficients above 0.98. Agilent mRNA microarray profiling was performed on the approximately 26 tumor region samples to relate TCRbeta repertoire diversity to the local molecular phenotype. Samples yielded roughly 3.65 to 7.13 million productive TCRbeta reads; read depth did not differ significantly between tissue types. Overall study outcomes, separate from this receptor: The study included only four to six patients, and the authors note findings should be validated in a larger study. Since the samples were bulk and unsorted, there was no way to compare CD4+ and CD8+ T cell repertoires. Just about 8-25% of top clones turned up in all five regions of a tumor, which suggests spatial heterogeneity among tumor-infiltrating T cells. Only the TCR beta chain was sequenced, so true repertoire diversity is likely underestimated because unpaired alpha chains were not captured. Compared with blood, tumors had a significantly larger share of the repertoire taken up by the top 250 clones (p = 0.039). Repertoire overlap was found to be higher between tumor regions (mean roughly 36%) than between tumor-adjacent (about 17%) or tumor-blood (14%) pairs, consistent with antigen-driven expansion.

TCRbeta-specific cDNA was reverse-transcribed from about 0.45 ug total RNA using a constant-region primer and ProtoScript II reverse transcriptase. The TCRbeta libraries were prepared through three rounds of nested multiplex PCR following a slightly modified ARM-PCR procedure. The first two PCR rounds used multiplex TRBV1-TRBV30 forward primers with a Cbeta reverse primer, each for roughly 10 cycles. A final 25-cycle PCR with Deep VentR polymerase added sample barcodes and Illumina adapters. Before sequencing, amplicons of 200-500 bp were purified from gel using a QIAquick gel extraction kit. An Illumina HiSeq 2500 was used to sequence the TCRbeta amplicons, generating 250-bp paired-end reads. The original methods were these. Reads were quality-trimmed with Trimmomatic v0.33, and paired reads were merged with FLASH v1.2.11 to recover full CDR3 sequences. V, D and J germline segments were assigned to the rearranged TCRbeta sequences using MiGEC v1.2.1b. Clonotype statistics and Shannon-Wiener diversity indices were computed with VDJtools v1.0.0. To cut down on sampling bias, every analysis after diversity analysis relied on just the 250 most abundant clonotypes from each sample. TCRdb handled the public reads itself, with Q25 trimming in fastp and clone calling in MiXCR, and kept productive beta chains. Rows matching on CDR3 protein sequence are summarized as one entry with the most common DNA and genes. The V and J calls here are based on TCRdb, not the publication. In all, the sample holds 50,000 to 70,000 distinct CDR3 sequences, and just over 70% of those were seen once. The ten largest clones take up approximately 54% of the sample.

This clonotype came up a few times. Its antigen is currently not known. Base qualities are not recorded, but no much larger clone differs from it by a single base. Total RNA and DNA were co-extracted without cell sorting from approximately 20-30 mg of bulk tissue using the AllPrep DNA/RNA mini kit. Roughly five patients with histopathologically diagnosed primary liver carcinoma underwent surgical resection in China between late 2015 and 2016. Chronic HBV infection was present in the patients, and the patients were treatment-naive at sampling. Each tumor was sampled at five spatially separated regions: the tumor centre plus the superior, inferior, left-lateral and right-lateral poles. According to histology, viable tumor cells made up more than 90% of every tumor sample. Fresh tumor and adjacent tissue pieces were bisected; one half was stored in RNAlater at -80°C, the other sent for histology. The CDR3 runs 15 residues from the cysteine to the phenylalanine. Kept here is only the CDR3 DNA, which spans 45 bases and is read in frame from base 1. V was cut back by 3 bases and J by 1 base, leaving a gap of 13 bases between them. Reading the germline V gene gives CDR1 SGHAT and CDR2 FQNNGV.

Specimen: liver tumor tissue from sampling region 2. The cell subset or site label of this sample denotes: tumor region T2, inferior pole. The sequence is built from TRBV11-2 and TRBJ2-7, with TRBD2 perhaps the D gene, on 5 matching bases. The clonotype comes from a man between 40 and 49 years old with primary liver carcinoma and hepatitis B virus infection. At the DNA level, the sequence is TGTGCCAGCAGCTTTCGGGGTCAAAGTTCCTACGAGCAGTACTTC. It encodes CASSFRGQSSYEQYF.